This TCR beta chain was found in a study of T cells after yellow fever vaccination. TCRdb re-analysed the 5' RACE reads in MiXCR, keeping a single row per CDR3 protein. The sample records 400,000 to 650,000 distinct CDR3 sequences, just over 20% being singletons. Worth noting for this clonotype: The antigen is not known.

The CDR3 runs 14 residues. Germline CDR1 LGHNA, CDR2 YSLEER. The V and J ends lost 0 bases and 7 bases respectively, with 12 bases between them. Findings and limits, study-wide: Subsequent booster samples again held most clones from primary vaccination (roughly 96% CD4, roughly 88% CD8). Bulk-population clonotypes that are abundant could appear as contaminants in FACS-sorted repertoires.

This TCR derives from a man younger than 35 who received the YFV17D yellow fever vaccine. The chain uses TRBV4-3 and TRBJ2-5; D call uncertain. This material consisted of PBMCs, taken less than 25 days after the first yellow fever vaccination. CDR3 nucleotide sequence: TGCGCCAGCAGCCAAGAATGGTCGGCTGGGACCCAGTACTTC. The encoded protein is CASSQEWSAGTQYF.